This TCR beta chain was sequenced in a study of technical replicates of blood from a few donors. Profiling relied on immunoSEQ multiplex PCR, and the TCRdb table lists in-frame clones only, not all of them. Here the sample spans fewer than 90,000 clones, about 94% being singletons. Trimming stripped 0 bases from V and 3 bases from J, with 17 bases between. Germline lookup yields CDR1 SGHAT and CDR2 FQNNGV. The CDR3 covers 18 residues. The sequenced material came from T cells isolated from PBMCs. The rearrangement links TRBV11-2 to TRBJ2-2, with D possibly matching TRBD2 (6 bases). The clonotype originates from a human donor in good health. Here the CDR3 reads CASSLEVGGWLDTGELFF. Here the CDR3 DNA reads TGTGCCAGCAGCTTAGAGGTCGGGGGATGGTTGGACACCGGGGAGCTGTTTTTT.